The source of this T cell receptor (beta chain) is a study of CD8+ T cells in alopecia areata. The treatment is: oral pan-JAK inhibitor, 5-10 mg twice daily. TCR sequencing used cDNA made by reverse transcription of extracted RNA. Assay used: immunoSEQ multiplex PCR; TCRdb lists only in-frame clones, some missing. The sample consists of 150,000 to 200,000 clones, about 55% of them appearing once. The CDR3 has 14 amino acids. Germline trimming cut 3 bases from V and 7 bases from J; bases unmatched to any gene: 8. Germline CDR1 is GTSNPN and CDR2 is SVGIG (reference sequence). This chain joins TRBV30 and TRBJ2-2; TRBD1 agrees at 7 bases. Sequencing was performed on CD8+ T cells sorted from blood, taken at week 24, from a patient treated with tofacitinib. The TCR was taken from a human donor with alopecia areata. Here the CDR3 reads CAWSPTGKGGELFF. The CDR3 nucleotides read TGTGCCTGGAGCCCGACAGGGAAGGGCGGGGAGCTGTTTTTT.